The source of this T cell receptor (beta chain) is a study of OX40 agonist ivuxolimab in advanced cancers. Profiled with immunoSEQ multiplex PCR; TCRdb holds only in-frame clones, not every one. This sample has 39,000 or so clones, with around nine tenths found just once. Turning to this clone: The target antigen is unknown.

Study-wide points: In a subset of nonresponders, normalized T-cell clonal expansion was also low.

The V end lost 0 bases, the J end lost 4 bases, and 9 bases lay between the germline ends. Germline CDR1 is SGHTA and CDR2 is FQGNSA. This CDR3 spans 14 amino acids. V is TRBV7-2 and J is TRBJ1-1; a possible D gene is TRBD1 (5 bases). This TCR came from an adult with an advanced solid tumor such as melanoma, head and neck, liver or kidney cancer. Material: CD4+ or CD8+ T cells sorted from blood, obtained in a trial of the OX40 agonist ivuxolimab. The CDR3 sequence is CASSLAVGVTEAFF. In nucleotides, the CDR3 is TGTGCCAGCAGCTTAGCAGTGGGGGTCACTGAAGCTTTCTTT.